These 26 T cell receptor beta chains were sequenced from one sample in a study of blood T cells in healthy people across ages. Sample-barcoded 5' priming and a J-beta primer mix drove a second PCR of 7 to 11 cycles. TCRdb used MiXCR to reprocess the 5' RACE reads, holding one entry per CDR3 protein. The repertoire holds 1.2 million to 1.5 million distinct CDR3 sequences, with roughly 60% as singletons. The sequenced material came from blood. The receptors were sampled from a man younger than 30 in good health.

In its sample, this clonotype was seen a few times. The chain uses TRBV27 and TRBJ2-3, with D possibly being TRBD2 (6 bases). CDR1 is MNHEY, CDR2 SMNVEV, per germline (reference sequence). The CDR3 is 16 residues long. V was cut by 5 bases and J by 4 bases, with 19 bases left in between. As DNA, the CDR3 is TGTGCCAGCAGTCCCCAAGGGGTTACTAGCTCAGATACGCAGTATTTT. This codes for CASSPQGVTSSDTQYF.

This clonotype was counted between two and nine times. The chain uses TRBV29-1 and TRBJ2-7, with D perhaps matching TRBD2 (7 bases). CDR1 is SQVTM, CDR2 ANQGSEA, per germline. This CDR3 is built from 15 residues. Trimming took 5 bases from V and 4 from J, leaving 21 bases between them. The CDR3 here is CSVILPGGQLYEQYF. DNA for the CDR3: TGCAGCGTTATCCTCCCGGGAGGACAGCTTTACGAGCAGTACTTC.

This clonotype came up a few times. The chain employs TRBV12-3 or TRBV12-4 and TRBJ2-3; D is perhaps TRBD2 (5 bases). The V gene lost 6 bases and the J gene lost 0 bases, with 16 bases spanning the gap. The CDR3 sequence is 16 residues long. CDR3: CASRFDRRTSTDTQYF. Here the CDR3 DNA reads TGTGCCAGCAGATTCGATCGGCGGACTAGCACAGATACGCAGTATTTT.

CDR3 amino acids: CASSYGPAGTGANYGYTF. The CDR3 DNA is TGTGCCAGCAGTTACGGACCGGCCGGGACAGGAGCTAACTATGGCTACACCTTC. The chain joins TRBV6-5 to TRBJ1-2, with TRBD1 matching 8 bases. Germline V CDR1 and CDR2: MNHEY, SVGAGI. This CDR3 spans 18 amino acids. V trimming: 2 bases; J trimming: 0 bases; junction bases outside the gene matches: 11.

This clonotype was seen a few times. The chain is built from TRBV6-5 and TRBJ1-1; D may be TRBD1 (5 bases). V lost 0 bases, J lost 7 bases, and 6 bases lay in between. From germline, CDR1 is MNHEY and CDR2 SVGAGI. This CDR3 is built from 12 residues. The CDR3 nucleotides read TGTGCCAGCAGTTACTCGGGGGGTGAAGCTTTCTTT. It encodes CASSYSGGEAFF.

The chain has TRBV6-6 and TRBJ1-1, with a tentative D call TRBD1 (5 bases). The CDR3 is 15 residues long. Deletions cut 4 bases from V and 4 bases from J, with 16 bases between. Germline V gives CDR1 MNHNY, CDR2 SVGAGI (reference sequence). The CDR3 spells CASSSPQGMGTEAFF. CDR3 nucleotide sequence: TGTGCCAGCAGTTCCCCTCAGGGTATGGGCACTGAAGCTTTCTTT.

The V call is TRBV12-3 or TRBV12-4, the J call TRBJ1-5; no reliable D call. The CDR3 covers 12 residues. Deletions cut 4 bases from V and 9 bases from J, with 10 bases between. The DNA for the CDR3 is TGTGCCAGCAGTTCCCCGAGTCGGCCCCAGCATTTT. It translates to CASSSPSRPQHF.

The J gene is TRBJ2-3, the V gene TRBV7-9, with 9 bases fitting TRBD1. Unmatched junction bases numbered 8, after V lost 3 bases and J lost 4 bases. The CDR3 loop spans 16 amino acids. Germline values: CDR1 SEHNR, CDR2 FQNEAQ (reference sequence). The CDR3 is CASSFQGQGGPDTQYF. The CDR3, as DNA: TGTGCCAGCAGCTTCCAGGGACAGGGAGGTCCAGATACGCAGTATTTT.

This chain joins TRBV28 and TRBJ1-4; no definite D call. CDR3 size: 14 residues. Germline CDR1 is MDHEN and CDR2 is SYDVKM. V lost 6 bases and J lost 1, with 9 bases in between. CDR3 sequence: CASSQILTNEKLFF. The CDR3, as DNA: TGTGCCAGCAGCCAGATCCTAACTAATGAAAAACTGTTTTTT.

This clonotype was recorded once. This chain links TRBV6-5 with TRBJ2-5, with 13 nucleotides matching TRBD2. J lost 0 bases, V lost 1 base, and 5 bases had no gene match. Germline V gene data show CDR1 as MNHEY and CDR2 as SVGAGI. This CDR3 has 18 residues. CDR3 loop: CASSYFGTSGVYQETQYF. The CDR3 nucleotides read TGTGCCAGCAGTTACTTCGGGACTAGCGGGGTGTACCAAGAGACCCAGTACTTC.

The chain recombines TRBV3-1 with TRBJ2-3, with D possibly being TRBD2 (6 bases). Trimming cost V 3 bases and J 0 bases, with 10 bases left between them. Germline lookup yields CDR1 LGHDT and CDR2 YNNKEL (reference sequence). This CDR3 has 15 residues. The CDR3 sequence: CASSQTRTSTDTQYF. The CDR3 nucleotides are TGTGCCAGCAGCCAGACTAGAACGAGCACAGATACGCAGTATTTT.

This clonotype was seen only a few times. The rearrangement links TRBV9 to TRBJ2-5; the D is unclear. V was shortened by 0 bases and J by 1 base, with 7 bases between the two germline ends. The CDR3 contains 14 residues. CDR1 is SGDLS, CDR2 YYNGEE, per germline. The CDR3 sequence: CASSVGTAQETQYF. CDR3 nucleotides: TGTGCCAGCAGCGTAGGGACGGCCCAAGAGACCCAGTACTTC.

The chain employs TRBV20-1 and TRBJ1-4; D uncertain. Germline CDR1 and CDR2: DFQATT and SNEGSKA (reference sequence). The CDR3 runs 11 residues. V gave up 7 bases and J gave up 6 bases, with 9 bases separating them. The CDR3 spells CSGYAHEKLFF. CDR3 coding DNA: TGCAGTGGATATGCTCATGAAAAACTGTTTTTT.

This chain uses TRBV7-2 with TRBJ2-7; 8 positions match TRBD2. Germline V gives CDR1 SGHTA, CDR2 FQGNSA. Trimming at V came to 4 bases and at J to 3 bases, leaving 8 bases not matched to a gene. The CDR3 is 15 residues long. The CDR3 loop reads CASSSPMGLVYEQYF. In nucleotides, the CDR3 is TGTGCCAGCAGCTCCCCCATGGGACTAGTCTACGAGCAGTACTTC.

This chain links TRBV2 with TRBJ1-4; 8 bases are a match to TRBD1. CDR1 is SNHLY and CDR2 is FYNNEI in the germline V gene. The ends lost 6 bases at V and 8 bases at J; junction bases unmatched: 2. This CDR3 has 12 residues. This CDR3 is CASRGQEEKLFF. CDR3 in DNA: TGTGCCAGCAGGGGACAGGAAGAAAAACTGTTTTTT.

The V gene is TRBV20-1, the J gene TRBJ1-2; no definite D call. The CDR3 has 12 residues. The germline V gene encodes CDR1 DFQATT and CDR2 SNEGSKA (reference sequence). The germline V and J ends were trimmed by 3 bases and 6 bases, with 11 bases remaining between them. The CDR3 DNA reads TGCAGTGCTAGCTACGGGAACGATGGCTACACCTTC. This sequence encodes CSASYGNDGYTF.

As regards this clonotype: At one end, the junction sequence differs from germline, possibly due to a read error. The J gene is TRBJ1-5, the V gene TRBV13; TRBD1 matches at 7 bases. The CDR3 is made up of 16 amino acids. CDR1 and CDR2 from the germline V gene are PRHDT and FYEKMQ (reference sequence). This chain's CDR3 is CASSLRGQPSSQPQHF. In nucleotides, the CDR3 is TGTGCCAGCAGCCTCCGGGGACAGCCTAGCAGTCAGCCCCAGCATTTT.

The rearrangement links TRBV2 to TRBJ2-2; D is unresolved. Trimming cost V 11 bases and J 5 bases, with 15 bases left between them. Germline V gives CDR1 SNHLY, CDR2 FYNNEI. The CDR3 is 13 residues long. The CDR3 region is CALPENETGELFF. The DNA of the CDR3 is TGTGCCCTCCCTGAAAACGAGACCGGGGAGCTGTTTTTT. The whole variable domain, filled in from reference TRBV2 and TRBJ2-2, reads EPEVTQTPSHQVTQMGQEVILRCVPISNHLYFYWYRQILGQKVEFLVSFYNNEISEKSEIFDDQFSVERPDGSNFTLKIRSTKLEDSAMYFCALPENETGELFFGEGSRLTVL.

A few counts support this clonotype. The rearrangement uses TRBV7-8 and TRBJ1-1, with D possibly TRBD1 on 6 matching bases. The CDR3 has 16 residues. Germline V CDR1 and CDR2: SGHVS, FQNEAQ. V was trimmed by 1 base and J by 5 bases, leaving 17 bases between them. The CDR3 protein is CASSLGHSGAGTEAFF. CDR3 sequence (DNA): TGTGCCAGCAGCTTAGGACACTCAGGGGCGGGGACTGAAGCTTTCTTT.

In its sample, this clonotype was seen a few times. The V and J genes are TRBV5-6 and TRBJ2-4; D might be TRBD2 (6 bases). Trimming pared 4 bases from V and 0 bases from J, leaving 11 bases between. The CDR3 sequence is 15 residues long. The germline V gene has CDR1 SGHDT and CDR2 YYEEEE. CDR3 coding DNA: TGTGCCAGCAGCATCGGGGGACTAGCCAAAAACATTCAGTACTTC. Protein sequence: CASSIGGLAKNIQYF.

This clonotype appeared a few times. The V and J genes are TRBV4-3 and TRBJ2-3; TRBD2 matches at 8 bases. This CDR3 spans 16 amino acids. The germline V gene has CDR1 LGHNA and CDR2 YSLEER. Trimming removed 0 bases from V and 11 bases from J; junction bases left unmatched: 13. The CDR3 spells CASSQDLRGGRDEQYF. CDR3 nucleotide sequence: TGCGCCAGCAGCCAAGATCTCCGGGGGGGCCGGGATGAGCAGTATTTT.

This clonotype was recorded a few times. This chain connects TRBV20-1 to TRBJ2-7; D might be TRBD2 (6 bases). Germline V gene sequence: CDR1 DFQATT, CDR2 SNEGSKA (reference sequence). This CDR3 has 16 residues. V was shortened by 0 bases and J by 2 bases, with 17 bases between the two germline ends. The CDR3 loop reads CSARDLEASATYEQYF. CDR3 sequence (DNA): TGCAGTGCTAGAGATTTAGAGGCTAGCGCAACCTACGAGCAGTACTTC.

The V call is TRBV28, the J call TRBJ2-1; a weak D match, TRBD2 (7 bases). The CDR3 contains 14 residues. Trimming shortened V by 6 bases and J by 9 bases, and 18 bases separated the two germline ends. Germline-derived CDR1 and CDR2 are MDHEN and SYDVKM. The CDR3 DNA reads as TGTGCCAGCAGCCTGGTGGCGGGGGCTAGTGAGCAGTTCTTC. Protein: CASSLVAGASEQFF.

CDR3 residues: CSASPGPAGSQYF. CDR3 sequence (DNA): TGCAGTGCTAGCCCCGGACCAGCGGGGTCACAGTACTTC. V usage is TRBV20-1 and J usage is TRBJ2-7; 7 nucleotides agree with TRBD2. This CDR3 is 13 amino acids long. The germline V gene encodes CDR1 DFQATT and CDR2 SNEGSKA (reference sequence). V lost 3 bases to trimming and J lost 10 bases; unmatched junction nucleotides: 12.

V and J are TRBV4-1 and TRBJ2-7, with TRBD1 as a possible D gene (5 bases). The DNA end lines up better with TRBJ2-5; the J call may be wrong. There are 15 residues in the CDR3. Germline V lookup: CDR1 MGHRA, CDR2 YSYEKL. The CDR3 coding sequence is TGCGCCAGCAGCCAAGTTGGGGCCCACCAAGAGACCCAGTACTTC. Translation: CASSQVGAHQETQYF.

This clonotype was seen only once. The genes are TRBV21-1 and TRBJ1-2; the table's D call, TRBD1, was not checked against the DNA. TRBV21-1 is given as a pseudogene. The CDR3 extends over 17 amino acids. The CDR3 DNA sequence: TGTGCCAGCAGCAAATTGCTACAGGGGGCTCGTAGCTATGGCTACACCTTC. Protein: CASSKLLQGARSYGYTF.